What follows describes a single T cell receptor (beta chain). The record originates from a study of preoperative IRX-2 immunotherapy in early breast cancer. Treatment described: preoperative locoregional IRX-2 cytokine immunotherapy. The assay was immunoSEQ multiplex PCR, and TCRdb's table has in-frame clones only and misses some. The sample consists of 95,000 to 100,000 clones, roughly 85% of them appearing once. The CDR3 covers 14 residues. From germline, CDR1 is LNHNV and CDR2 YYDKDF (reference sequence). V dropped 4 bases and J dropped 8; count of bases not matched to a gene: 9. The chain couples TRBV15 to TRBJ1-2; 8 bases are shared with TRBD1. Sequenced material: tumor tissue, taken after IRX-2 immunotherapy. The TCR sequence derives from a human donor with breast cancer. CDR3 in DNA: TGTGCCACCAGCACACGGACAGGGCCTCGGGGCTACACCTTC. Its translation is CATSTRTGPRGYTF.